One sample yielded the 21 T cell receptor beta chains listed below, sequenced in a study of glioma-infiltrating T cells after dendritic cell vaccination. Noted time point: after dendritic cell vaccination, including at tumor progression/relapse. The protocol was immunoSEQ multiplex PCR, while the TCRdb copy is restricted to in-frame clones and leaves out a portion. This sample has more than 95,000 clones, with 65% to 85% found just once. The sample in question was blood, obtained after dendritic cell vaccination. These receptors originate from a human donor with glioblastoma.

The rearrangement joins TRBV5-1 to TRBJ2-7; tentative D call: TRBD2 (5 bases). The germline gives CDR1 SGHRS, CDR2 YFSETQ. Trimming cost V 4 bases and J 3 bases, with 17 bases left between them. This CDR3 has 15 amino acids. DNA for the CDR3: TGCGCCAGCAGCGATGACCCCGGGGTGGGCTACGAGCAGTACTTC. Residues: CASSDDPGVGYEQYF.

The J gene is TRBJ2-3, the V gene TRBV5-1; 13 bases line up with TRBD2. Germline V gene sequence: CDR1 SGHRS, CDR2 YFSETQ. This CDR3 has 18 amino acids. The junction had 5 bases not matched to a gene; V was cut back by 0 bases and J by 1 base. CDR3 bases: TGCGCCAGCAGCTTGGCACTAGCGGGAGGGCTGGGCACAGATACGCAGTATTTT. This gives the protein CASSLALAGGLGTDTQYF.

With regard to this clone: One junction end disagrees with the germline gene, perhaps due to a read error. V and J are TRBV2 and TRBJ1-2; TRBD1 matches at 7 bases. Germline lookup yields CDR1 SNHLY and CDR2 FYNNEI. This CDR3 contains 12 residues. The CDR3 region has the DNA TGTGCCAGCAGTGCGGTCGGGACAGAGCTTCTCTTC. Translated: CASSAVGTELLF.

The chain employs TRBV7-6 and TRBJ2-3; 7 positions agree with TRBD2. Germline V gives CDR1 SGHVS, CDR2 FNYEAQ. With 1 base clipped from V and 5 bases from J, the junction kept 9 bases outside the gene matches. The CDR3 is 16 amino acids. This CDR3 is CASSLEGREVIDTQYF. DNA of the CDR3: TGTGCCAGCAGCTTAGAAGGTCGGGAGGTTATAGATACGCAGTATTTT.

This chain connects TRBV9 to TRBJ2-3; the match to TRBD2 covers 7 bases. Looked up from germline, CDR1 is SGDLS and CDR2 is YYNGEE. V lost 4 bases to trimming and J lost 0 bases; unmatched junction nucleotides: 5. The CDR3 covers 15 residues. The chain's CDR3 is CASSLSGVSTDTQYF. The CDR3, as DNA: TGTGCCAGCAGCTTGAGCGGGGTAAGCACAGATACGCAGTATTTT.

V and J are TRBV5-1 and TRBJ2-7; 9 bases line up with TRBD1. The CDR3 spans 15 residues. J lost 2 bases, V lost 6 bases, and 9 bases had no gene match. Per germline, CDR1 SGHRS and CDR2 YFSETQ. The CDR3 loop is CASTYHGTGTYEQYF. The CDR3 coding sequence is TGCGCCAGCACTTACCACGGGACAGGGACCTACGAGCAGTACTTC.

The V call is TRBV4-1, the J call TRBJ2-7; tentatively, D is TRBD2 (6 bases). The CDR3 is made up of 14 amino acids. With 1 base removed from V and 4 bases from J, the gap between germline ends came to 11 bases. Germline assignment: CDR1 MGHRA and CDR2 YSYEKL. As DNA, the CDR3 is TGCGCCAGCAGCCAAGGCGGGAAACCATACGAGCAGTACTTC. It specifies CASSQGGKPYEQYF.

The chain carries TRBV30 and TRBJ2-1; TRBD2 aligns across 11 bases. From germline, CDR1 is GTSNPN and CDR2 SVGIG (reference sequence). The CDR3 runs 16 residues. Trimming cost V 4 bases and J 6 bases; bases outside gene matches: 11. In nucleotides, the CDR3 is TGTGCCTGGACGTCCTTTAGCGGGAGGGCGGGCAATGAGCAGTTCTTC. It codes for CAWTSFSGRAGNEQFF.

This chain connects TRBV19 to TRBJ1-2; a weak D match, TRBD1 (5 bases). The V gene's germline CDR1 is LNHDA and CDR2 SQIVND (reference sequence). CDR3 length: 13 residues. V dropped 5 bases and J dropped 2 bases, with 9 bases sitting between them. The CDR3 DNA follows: TGTGCCAGTAGTCGACAGTTAAACTATGGCTACACCTTC. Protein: CASSRQLNYGYTF. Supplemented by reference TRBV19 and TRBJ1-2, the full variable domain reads DGGITQSPKYLFRKEGQNVTLSCEQNLNHDAMYWYRQDPGQGLRLIYYSQIVNDFQKGDIAEGYSVSREKKESFPLTVTSAQKNPTAFYLCASSRQLNYGYTFGSGTRLTVV.

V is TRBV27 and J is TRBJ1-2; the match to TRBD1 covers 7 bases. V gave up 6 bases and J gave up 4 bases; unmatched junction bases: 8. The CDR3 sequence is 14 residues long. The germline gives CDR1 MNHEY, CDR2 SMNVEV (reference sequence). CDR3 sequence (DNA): TGTGCCAGCAGACCTCTGGACAGGAGCTATGGCTACACCTTC. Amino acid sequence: CASRPLDRSYGYTF.

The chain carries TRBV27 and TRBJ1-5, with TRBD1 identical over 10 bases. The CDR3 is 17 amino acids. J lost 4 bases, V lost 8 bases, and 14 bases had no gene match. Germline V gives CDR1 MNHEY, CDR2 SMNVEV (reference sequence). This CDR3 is CASGDRGRFGGNQPQHF. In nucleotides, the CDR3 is TGTGCCAGCGGCGACAGGGGGCGATTTGGGGGGAATCAGCCCCAGCATTTT.

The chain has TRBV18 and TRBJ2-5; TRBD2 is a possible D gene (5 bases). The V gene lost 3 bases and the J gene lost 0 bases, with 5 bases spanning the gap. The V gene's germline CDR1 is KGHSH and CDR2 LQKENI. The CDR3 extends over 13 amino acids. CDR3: CASSPDYQETQYF. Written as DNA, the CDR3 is TGTGCCAGCTCACCGGACTACCAAGAGACCCAGTACTTC.

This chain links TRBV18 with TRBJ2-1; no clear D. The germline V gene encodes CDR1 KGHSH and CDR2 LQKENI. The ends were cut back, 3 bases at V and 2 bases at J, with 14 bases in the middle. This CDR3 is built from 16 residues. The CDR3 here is CASSPVRGYTYNEQFF. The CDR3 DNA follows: TGTGCCAGCTCACCGGTTCGCGGATACACCTACAATGAGCAGTTCTTC.

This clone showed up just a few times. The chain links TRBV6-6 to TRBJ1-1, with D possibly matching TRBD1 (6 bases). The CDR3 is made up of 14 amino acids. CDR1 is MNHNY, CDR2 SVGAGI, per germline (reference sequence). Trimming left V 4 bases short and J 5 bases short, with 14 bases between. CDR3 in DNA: TGTGCCAGCAGTTCCATGGACAGTCTTACTGAAGCTTTCTTT. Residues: CASSSMDSLTEAFF.

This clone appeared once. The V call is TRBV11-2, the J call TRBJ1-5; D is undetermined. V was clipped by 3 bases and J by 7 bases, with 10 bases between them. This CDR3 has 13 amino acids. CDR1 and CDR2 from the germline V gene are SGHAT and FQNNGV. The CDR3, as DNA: TGTGCCAGCAGCTTCGGGTCTAGACAGCCCCAGCATTTT. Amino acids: CASSFGSRQPQHF.

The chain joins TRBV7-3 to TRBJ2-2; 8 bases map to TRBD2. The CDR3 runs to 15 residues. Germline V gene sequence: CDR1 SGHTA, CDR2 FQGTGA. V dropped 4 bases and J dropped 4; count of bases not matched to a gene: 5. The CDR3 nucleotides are TGTGCCAGCAGCTCTCTAGCGGGCCCCACCGGGGAGCTGTTTTTT. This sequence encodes CASSSLAGPTGELFF.

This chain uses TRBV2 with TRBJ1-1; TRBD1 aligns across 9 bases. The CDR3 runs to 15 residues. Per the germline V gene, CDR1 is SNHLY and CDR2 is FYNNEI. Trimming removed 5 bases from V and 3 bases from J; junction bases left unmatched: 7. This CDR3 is CASSLQGAWDTEAFF. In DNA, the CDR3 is TGTGCCAGCAGTCTACAGGGGGCGTGGGACACTGAAGCTTTCTTT. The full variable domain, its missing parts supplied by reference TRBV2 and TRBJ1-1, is EPEVTQTPSHQVTQMGQEVILRCVPISNHLYFYWYRQILGQKVEFLVSFYNNEISEKSEIFDDQFSVERPDGSNFTLKIRSTKLEDSAMYFCASSLQGAWDTEAFFGQGTRLTVV.

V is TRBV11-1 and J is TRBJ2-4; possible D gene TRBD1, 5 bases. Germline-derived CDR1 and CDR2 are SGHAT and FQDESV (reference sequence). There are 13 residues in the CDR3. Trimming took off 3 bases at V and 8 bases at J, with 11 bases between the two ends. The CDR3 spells CASSLTQAYIQYF. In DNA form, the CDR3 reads TGTGCCAGCAGCTTGACACAGGCGTACATTCAGTACTTC.

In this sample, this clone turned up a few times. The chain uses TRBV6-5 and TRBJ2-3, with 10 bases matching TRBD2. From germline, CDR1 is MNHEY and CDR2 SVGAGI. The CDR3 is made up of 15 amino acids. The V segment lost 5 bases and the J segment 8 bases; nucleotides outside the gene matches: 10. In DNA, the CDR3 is TGTGCCAGCAGTCGCCTCAGCGGGGGGGAGGTTACGCAGTATTTT. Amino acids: CASSRLSGGEVTQYF.

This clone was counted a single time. The CDR3 spells CASNRVGANGELFF. The CDR3 DNA reads as TGTGCCAGCAATAGGGTGGGGGCAAACGGGGAGCTGTTTTTT. The J gene is TRBJ2-2, the V gene TRBV6-1; D is perhaps TRBD1 (6 bases). The CDR3 contains 14 residues. In germline, CDR1 is MNHNS, CDR2 SASEGT. V was trimmed by 7 bases and J by 7 bases, leaving 16 bases between them.

The CDR3 DNA sequence: TGTGCCAGCAGCTTGCGGGACTCCCCTTACCATGGCTACACCTTC. Translation gives CASSLRDSPYHGYTF. The V call is TRBV5-4, the J call TRBJ1-2; tentative D call: TRBD1 (5 bases). Trimming left V 1 base short and J 6 bases short, with 16 bases between. The CDR3 loop spans 15 amino acids. Germline V gene data show CDR1 as SGHNT and CDR2 as YYREEE (reference sequence).